The following is a T cell receptor (beta chain) sequence with its context. These data are taken from a study of blood T cell repertoires in COVID-19. Turning to the study itself: T cells, B-cell-depleted T cells, or PBMCs provided the cDNA or gDNA that served as material.

Germline V gives CDR1 SGHDT, CDR2 YYEEEE. The CDR3 is 14 residues long. V lost 3 bases, J lost 2 bases, and 12 bases lay in between. Seattle patients were enrolled during active infection and followed longitudinally. Assay: immunoSEQ multiplex PCR; the TCRdb copy retains only in-frame clones and omits some. The sample includes 87,000 or so clones, roughly 91% seen only once; the top ten take 5.5% to 8%. The receptor comes from a man younger than 35 with COVID-19, enrolled during active disease. The gene calls are TRBV5-6 and TRBJ2-7, with a tentative D call TRBD2 (5 bases). Sequenced input: peripheral blood. The chain's CDR3 is CASSSMVTTYEQYF. CDR3 sequence (DNA): TGTGCCAGCAGCTCCATGGTGACTACCTACGAGCAGTACTTC.